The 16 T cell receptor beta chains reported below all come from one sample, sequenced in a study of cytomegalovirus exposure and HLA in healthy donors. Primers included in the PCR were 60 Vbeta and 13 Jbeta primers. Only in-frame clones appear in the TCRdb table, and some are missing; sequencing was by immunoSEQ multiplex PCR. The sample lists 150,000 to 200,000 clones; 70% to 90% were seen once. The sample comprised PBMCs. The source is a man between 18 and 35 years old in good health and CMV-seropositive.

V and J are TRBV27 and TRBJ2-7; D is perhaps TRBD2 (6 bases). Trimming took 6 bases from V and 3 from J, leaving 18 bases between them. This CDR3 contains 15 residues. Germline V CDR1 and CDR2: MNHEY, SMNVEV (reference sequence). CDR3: CASSIEPGVNYEQYF. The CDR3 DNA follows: TGTGCCAGCAGCATAGAACCGGGAGTAAACTACGAGCAGTACTTC.

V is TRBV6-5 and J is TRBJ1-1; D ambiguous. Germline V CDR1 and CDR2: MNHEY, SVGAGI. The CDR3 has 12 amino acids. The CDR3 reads CATQRLNTEAFF. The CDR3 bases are TGTGCAACTCAGCGGTTGAACACTGAAGCTTTCTTT.

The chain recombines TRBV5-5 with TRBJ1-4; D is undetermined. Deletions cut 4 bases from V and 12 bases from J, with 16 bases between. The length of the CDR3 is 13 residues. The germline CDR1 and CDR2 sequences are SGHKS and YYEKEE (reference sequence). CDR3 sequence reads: CASSPGLFIQLFF. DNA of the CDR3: TGTGCCAGCAGCCCGGGTCTCTTTATTCAACTGTTTTTT.

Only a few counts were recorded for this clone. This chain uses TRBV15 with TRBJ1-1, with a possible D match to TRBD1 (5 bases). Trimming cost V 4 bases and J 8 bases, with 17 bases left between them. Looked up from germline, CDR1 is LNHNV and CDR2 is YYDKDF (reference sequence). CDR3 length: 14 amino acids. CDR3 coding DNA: TGTGCCACCAGCACAACGGTAGGGGATAACGAAGCTTTCTTT. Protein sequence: CATSTTVGDNEAFF. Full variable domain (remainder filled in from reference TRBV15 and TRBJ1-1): DAMVIQNPRYQVTQFGKPVTLSCSQTLNHNVMYWYQQKSSQAPKLLFHYYDKDFNNEADTPDNFQSRRPNTSFCFLDIRSPGLGDTAMYLCATSTTVGDNEAFFGQGTRLTVV.

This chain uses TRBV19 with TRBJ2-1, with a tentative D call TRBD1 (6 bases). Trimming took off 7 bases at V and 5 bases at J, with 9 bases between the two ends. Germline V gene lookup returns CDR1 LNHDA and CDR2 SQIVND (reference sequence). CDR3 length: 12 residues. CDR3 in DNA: TGTGCCAGTAAAGGGGACAACAATGAGCAGTTCTTC. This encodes CASKGDNNEQFF.

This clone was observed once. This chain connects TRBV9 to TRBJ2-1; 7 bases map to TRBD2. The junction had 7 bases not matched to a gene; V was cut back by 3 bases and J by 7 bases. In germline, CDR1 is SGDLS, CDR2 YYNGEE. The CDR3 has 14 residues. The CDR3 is CASSENRLANEQFF. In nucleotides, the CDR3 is TGTGCCAGCAGCGAAAACAGACTAGCAAATGAGCAGTTCTTC.

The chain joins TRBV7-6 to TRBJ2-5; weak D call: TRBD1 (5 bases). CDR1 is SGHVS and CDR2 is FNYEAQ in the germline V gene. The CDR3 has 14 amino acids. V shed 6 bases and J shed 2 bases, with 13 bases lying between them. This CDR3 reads CASSKDRLQETQYF. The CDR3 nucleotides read TGTGCCAGCAGTAAAGACAGATTACAAGAGACCCAGTACTTC.

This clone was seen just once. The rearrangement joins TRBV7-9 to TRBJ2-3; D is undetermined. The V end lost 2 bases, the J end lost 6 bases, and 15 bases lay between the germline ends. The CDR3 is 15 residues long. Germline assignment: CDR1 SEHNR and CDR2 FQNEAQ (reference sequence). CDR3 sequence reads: CASSLIGGVTDTQYF. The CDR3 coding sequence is TGTGCCAGCAGCTTAATCGGCGGAGTCACGGATACGCAGTATTTT. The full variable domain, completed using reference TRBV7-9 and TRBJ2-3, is DTGVSQNPRHKITKRGQNVTFRCDPISEHNRLYWYRQTLGQGPEFLTYFQNEAQLEKSRLLSDRFSAERPKGSFSTLEIQRTEQGDSAMYLCASSLIGGVTDTQYFGPGTRLTVL.

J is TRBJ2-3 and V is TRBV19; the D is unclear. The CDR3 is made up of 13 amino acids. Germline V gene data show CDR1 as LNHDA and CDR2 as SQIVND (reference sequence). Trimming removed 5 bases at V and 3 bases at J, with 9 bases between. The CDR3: CASSAFRTDTQYF. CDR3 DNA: TGTGCCAGTAGTGCCTTCAGGACAGATACGCAGTATTTT. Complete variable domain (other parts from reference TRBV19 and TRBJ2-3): DGGITQSPKYLFRKEGQNVTLSCEQNLNHDAMYWYRQDPGQGLRLIYYSQIVNDFQKGDIAEGYSVSREKKESFPLTVTSAQKNPTAFYLCASSAFRTDTQYFGPGTRLTVL.

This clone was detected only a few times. CDR3 in DNA: TGTGCCAGCTCACAAGATCTTGAGCAGCCCCAGCATTTT. Protein: CASSQDLEQPQHF. The chain joins TRBV18 to TRBJ1-5; D call uncertain. The V and J ends lost 4 bases and 7 bases respectively, with 11 bases between them. The length of the CDR3 is 13 residues. Germline V gives CDR1 KGHSH, CDR2 LQKENI.

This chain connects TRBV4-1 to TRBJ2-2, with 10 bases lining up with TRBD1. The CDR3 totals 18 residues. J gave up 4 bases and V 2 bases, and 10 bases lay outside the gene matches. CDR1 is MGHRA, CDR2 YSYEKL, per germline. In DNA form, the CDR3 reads TGCGCCAGCAGCCAATTGAATAAAGACAGGGGGCGCACCGGGGAGCTGTTTTTT. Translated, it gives CASSQLNKDRGRTGELFF.

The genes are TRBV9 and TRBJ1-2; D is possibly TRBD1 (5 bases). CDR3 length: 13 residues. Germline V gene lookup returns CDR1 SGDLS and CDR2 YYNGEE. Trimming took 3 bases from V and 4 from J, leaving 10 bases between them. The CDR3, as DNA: TGTGCCAGCAGCGGGGGAACAGGCTATGGCTACACCTTC. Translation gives CASSGGTGYGYTF.

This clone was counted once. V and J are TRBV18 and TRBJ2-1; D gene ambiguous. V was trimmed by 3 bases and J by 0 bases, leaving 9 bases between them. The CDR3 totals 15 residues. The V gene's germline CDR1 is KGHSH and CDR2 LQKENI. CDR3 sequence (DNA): TGTGCCAGCTCACCGTACCAGGCCTCCTACAATGAGCAGTTCTTC. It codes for CASSPYQASYNEQFF.

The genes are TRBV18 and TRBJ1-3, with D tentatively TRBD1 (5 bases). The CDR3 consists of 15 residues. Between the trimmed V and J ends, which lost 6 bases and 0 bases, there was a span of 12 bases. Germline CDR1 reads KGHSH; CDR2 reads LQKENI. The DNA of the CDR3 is TGTGCCAGCTCCCGCGGGACCGGCTCTGGAAACACCATATATTTT. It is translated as CASSRGTGSGNTIYF.

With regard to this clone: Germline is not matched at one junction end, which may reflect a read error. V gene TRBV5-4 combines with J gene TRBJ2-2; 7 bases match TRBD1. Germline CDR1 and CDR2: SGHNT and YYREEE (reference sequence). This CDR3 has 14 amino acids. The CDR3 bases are TGTGCCAGCAGCTTGGCAGGGGGAGACGGGAAGCTGTTTTTT. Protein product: CASSLAGGDGKLFF.

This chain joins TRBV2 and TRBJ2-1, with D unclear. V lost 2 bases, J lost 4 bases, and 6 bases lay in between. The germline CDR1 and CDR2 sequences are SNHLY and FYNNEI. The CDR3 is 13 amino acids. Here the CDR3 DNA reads TGTGCCAGCAGTGAAAACAGATACAATGAGCAGTTCTTC. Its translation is CASSENRYNEQFF.